This TCR beta chain was identified during a study of CD8 T cells in ankylosing spondylitis. TCRdb called the 5' RACE reads again in MiXCR, with one record for every CDR3 protein. Of 700,000 or so distinct CDR3 sequences in the sample, over 15% were seen once. Study-wide findings and caveats: Clones linked to disease, bearing a CD8+ phenotype, were relatively rare in peripheral blood. Reports say disease-linked clones showed up significantly more in matched ankylosing spondylitis synovial fluid. There was a TCR beta motif, made of several highly homologous variants, that appeared characteristic of ankylosing spondylitis blood.

This clonotype has more than one count but fewer than ten. The target antigen is unknown. The sample comprised blood, either unsorted or a sorted T cell fraction (not recorded which). This receptor was identified in a male donor with ankylosing spondylitis.

In DNA form, the CDR3 reads TGTGCCAGCAGGTACAGGGGGCAGAATCAGCCCCAGCATTTT. This encodes CASRYRGQNQPQHF. J is TRBJ1-5 and V is TRBV12-3 or TRBV12-4; TRBD1 aligns across 9 bases. With 6 bases clipped from V and 4 bases from J, the junction kept 4 bases outside the gene matches. CDR3 size: 14 residues.